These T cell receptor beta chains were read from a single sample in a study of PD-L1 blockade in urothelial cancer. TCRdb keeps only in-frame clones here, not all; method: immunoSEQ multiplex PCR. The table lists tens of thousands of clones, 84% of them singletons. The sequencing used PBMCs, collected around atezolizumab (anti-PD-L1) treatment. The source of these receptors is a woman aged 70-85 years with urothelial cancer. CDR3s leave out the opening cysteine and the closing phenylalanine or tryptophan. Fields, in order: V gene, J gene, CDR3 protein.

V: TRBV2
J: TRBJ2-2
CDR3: ASSEAGGLGELF

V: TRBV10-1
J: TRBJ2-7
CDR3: ASSEWTSGGGEQY

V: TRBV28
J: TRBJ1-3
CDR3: ASSLLGRETLNSGNTIY

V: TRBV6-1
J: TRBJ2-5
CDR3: ASSAGGTIQETQY

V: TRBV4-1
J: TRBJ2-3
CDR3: ASSLLSGLAGNTDTQY

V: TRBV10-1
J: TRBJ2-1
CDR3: ASSAQINEQF

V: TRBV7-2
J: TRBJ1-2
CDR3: ASSLEFPGVDGYT

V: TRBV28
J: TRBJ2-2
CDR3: ASTQTSGRTGELF

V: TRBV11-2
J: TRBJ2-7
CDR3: ASSPDSEQY

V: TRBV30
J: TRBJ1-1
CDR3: AWSVRRGTEAF

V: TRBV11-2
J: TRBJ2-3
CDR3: ASSSLAGDSTDTQY

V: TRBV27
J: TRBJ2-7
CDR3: ASSLQLGTGEQY

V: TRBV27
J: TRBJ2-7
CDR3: ASSLERAALYEQY

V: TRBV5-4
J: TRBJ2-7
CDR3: ASSPWGGREQY

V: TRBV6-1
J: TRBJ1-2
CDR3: ASSEMGGIGQYGYT

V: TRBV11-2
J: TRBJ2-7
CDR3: ASSLDRVGYEQY

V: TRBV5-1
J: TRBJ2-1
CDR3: ASSLVLAGGPIEQF

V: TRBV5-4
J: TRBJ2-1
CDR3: ASSLAGLAGYNEQF

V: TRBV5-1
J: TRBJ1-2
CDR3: ASSLALDMVRGYT